This record concerns one TCR beta chain sequence. The target antigen is unknown. J gave up 3 bases and V 4 bases, and 6 bases lay outside the gene matches. CDR3 size: 15 residues. The germline V gene encodes CDR1 MGHDK and CDR2 SYGVNS. The sample originates from a study of STAT3 mutations in large granular lymphocyte leukemia. The study's findings and limits: Every T-LGLL patient had at least one immunodominant TCRbeta clonotype.

Some clones are missing from TCRdb's copy, which holds only in-frame ones; the method was immunoSEQ multiplex PCR. The table includes over 25,000 clones, 65% to 80% detected once. The chain joins TRBV25-1 to TRBJ1-2, with 9 positions matching TRBD1. Sequencing used peripheral blood mononuclear cells. This sequence originates from a woman in her forties or fifties with T-cell large granular lymphocyte leukemia. Some clones in this sample may be carry-over from other donors' samples. In DNA, the CDR3 is TGTGCCAGCAGTGCGCGGACAGGGGTTGACTATGGCTACACCTTC. As protein: CASSARTGVDYGYTF.